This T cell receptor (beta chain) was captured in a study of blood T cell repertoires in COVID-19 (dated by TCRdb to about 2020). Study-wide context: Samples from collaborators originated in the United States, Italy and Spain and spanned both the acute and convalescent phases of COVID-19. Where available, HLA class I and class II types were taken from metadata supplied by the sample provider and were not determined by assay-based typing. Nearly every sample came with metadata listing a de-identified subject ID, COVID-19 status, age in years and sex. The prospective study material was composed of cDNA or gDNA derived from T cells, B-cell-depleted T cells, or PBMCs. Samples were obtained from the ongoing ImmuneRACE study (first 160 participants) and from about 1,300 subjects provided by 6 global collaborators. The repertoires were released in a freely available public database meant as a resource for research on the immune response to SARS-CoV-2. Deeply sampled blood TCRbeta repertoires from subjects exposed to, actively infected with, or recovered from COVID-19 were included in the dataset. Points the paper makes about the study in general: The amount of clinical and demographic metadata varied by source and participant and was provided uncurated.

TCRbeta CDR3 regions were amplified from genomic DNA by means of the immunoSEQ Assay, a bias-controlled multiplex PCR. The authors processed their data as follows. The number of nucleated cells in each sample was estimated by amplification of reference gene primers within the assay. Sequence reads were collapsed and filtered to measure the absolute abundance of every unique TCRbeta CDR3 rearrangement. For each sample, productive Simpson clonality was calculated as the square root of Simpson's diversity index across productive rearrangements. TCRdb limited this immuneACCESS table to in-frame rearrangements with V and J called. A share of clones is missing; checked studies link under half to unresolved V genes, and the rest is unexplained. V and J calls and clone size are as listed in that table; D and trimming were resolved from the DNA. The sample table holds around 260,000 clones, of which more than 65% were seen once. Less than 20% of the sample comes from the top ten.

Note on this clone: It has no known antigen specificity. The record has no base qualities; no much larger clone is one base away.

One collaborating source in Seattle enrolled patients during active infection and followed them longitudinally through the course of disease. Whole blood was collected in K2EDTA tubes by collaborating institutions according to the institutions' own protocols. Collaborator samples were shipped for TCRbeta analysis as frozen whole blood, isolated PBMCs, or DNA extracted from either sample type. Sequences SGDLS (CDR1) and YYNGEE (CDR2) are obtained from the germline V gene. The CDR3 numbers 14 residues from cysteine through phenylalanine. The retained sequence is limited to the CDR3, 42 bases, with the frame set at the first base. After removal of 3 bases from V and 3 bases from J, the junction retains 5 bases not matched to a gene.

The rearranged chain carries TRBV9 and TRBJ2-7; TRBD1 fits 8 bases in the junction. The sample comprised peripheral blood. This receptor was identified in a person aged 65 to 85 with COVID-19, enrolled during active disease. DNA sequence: TGTGCCAGCAGCGCACAGGGGGAGGTCTACGAGCAGTACTTC. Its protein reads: CASSAQGEVYEQYF.